This T cell receptor (beta chain) was captured in a study of blood T cell repertoires in COVID-19. On the study more broadly: Acute and convalescent COVID-19 samples came from the United States, Italy and Spain.

Authors' data handling: By means of reference gene primer amplification, nucleated cell counts were estimated. Produced via immunoSEQ multiplex PCR; TCRdb's table is partial and in-frame only. That table is the source of V, J and clone size, and D and trimming were worked out from the DNA. The table has around 270,000 clones, 88% seen once. V lost 1 base and J 5 bases, leaving 20 bases between the germline ends. CDR3 length equals 17 residues. Germline assignment: CDR1 LGHNA and CDR2 YNFKEQ. The TCR originated in a man in his sixties who had recovered from COVID-19. The rearrangement joins TRBV4-2 to TRBJ1-1; D may be TRBD1 (6 bases). Input material: peripheral blood. The CDR3 here is CASSQGLPESRGTEAFF. The CDR3 region has the DNA TGTGCCAGCAGCCAAGGGCTCCCCGAATCGAGGGGGACTGAAGCTTTCTTT.